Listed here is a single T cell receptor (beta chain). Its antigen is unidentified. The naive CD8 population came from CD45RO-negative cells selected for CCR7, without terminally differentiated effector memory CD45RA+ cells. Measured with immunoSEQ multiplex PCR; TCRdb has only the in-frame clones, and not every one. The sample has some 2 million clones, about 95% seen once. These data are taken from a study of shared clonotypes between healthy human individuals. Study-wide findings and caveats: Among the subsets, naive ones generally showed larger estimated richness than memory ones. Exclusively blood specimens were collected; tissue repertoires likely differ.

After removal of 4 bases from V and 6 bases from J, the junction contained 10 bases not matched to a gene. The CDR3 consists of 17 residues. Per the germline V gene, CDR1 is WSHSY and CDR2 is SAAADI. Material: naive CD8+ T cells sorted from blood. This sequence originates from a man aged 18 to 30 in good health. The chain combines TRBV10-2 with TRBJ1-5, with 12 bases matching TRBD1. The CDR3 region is CASSGRDRGPLTQPQHF. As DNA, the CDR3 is TGCGCCAGCAGTGGGCGGGACAGGGGGCCTCTCACTCAGCCCCAGCATTTT.